The 21 T cell receptor beta chains below come from one sample, sequenced in a study of cytotoxic CD8 clonotypes in ibrutinib-treated CLL. Measured with immunoSEQ multiplex PCR; TCRdb has only the in-frame clones, and not every one. The sample has about 60,000 clones; 55% to 65% are singletons. The specimen comprised PBMCs, sampled after 24 months of ibrutinib treatment. The source is a human donor with chronic lymphocytic leukemia.

The chain combines TRBV5-6 with TRBJ2-4; D ambiguous. The germline CDR1 and CDR2 sequences are SGHDT and YYEEEE. With 2 bases removed from V and 0 bases from J, the gap between germline ends came to 6 bases. The CDR3 is 14 residues long. The CDR3: CASSFLTAKNIQYF. The DNA for the CDR3 is TGTGCCAGCAGCTTCCTGACAGCCAAAAACATTCAGTACTTC.

CDR3 DNA sequence: TGTGCCAGTAGTCCACCGTCAGATACGCAGTATTTT. Its translation: CASSPPSDTQYF. V gene TRBV19 combines with J gene TRBJ2-3; D ambiguous. There are 12 residues in the CDR3. Germline lookup yields CDR1 LNHDA and CDR2 SQIVND (reference sequence). Trimming took 5 bases from V and 4 from J, leaving 7 bases between them.

This clone was counted between two and nine times. The V call is TRBV6-6, the J call TRBJ2-2, with 11 nucleotides matching TRBD2. CDR1 is MNHNY, CDR2 SVGAGI, per germline (reference sequence). V was pared by 7 bases and J by 6 bases, with 4 bases of the junction left unmatched. The CDR3 loop spans 14 amino acids. CDR3 DNA sequence: TGTGCCAGCAAGTCGACTAGCGGGGCCGGGGAGCTGTTTTTT. This gives the protein CASKSTSGAGELFF.

This clone has just a few counts. The J gene is TRBJ2-1, the V gene TRBV27; D is unresolved. The CDR3 contains 15 residues. Deletions cut 5 bases from V and 2 bases from J, with 13 bases between. Germline values: CDR1 MNHEY, CDR2 SMNVEV (reference sequence). The CDR3 nucleotides are TGTGCCAGCAGTACTGCCCCAATCACCTACAATGAGCAGTTCTTC. Its translation is CASSTAPITYNEQFF.

The chain employs TRBV18 and TRBJ2-3, with 8 positions matching TRBD1. The CDR3 totals 15 residues. Germline V CDR1 and CDR2: KGHSH, LQKENI. V dropped 3 bases and J dropped 1; count of bases not matched to a gene: 3. The CDR3 nucleotides are TGTGCCAGCTCACCGATGGGACAGGGCACAGATACGCAGTATTTT. Encoded protein: CASSPMGQGTDTQYF.

This clone was counted only a few times. The rearrangement joins TRBV5-1 to TRBJ1-1; no clear D. The CDR3 is 16 amino acids. The V gene's germline CDR1 is SGHRS and CDR2 YFSETQ. The V gene lost 0 bases and the J gene lost 4 bases, with 16 bases spanning the gap. CDR3 sequence reads: CASSLAIRGQSTEAFF. CDR3 sequence (DNA): TGCGCCAGCAGCTTGGCCATTCGGGGTCAAAGCACTGAAGCTTTCTTT.

This clone was seen at least ten times. DNA for the CDR3: TGTGCCAGCAGTGAAGCGCTATGGACCAGCGATGAGCAGTTCTTC. As protein: CASSEALWTSDEQFF. The chain links TRBV2 to TRBJ2-1; D remains unclear. Trimming cost V 0 bases and J 8 bases, with 14 bases left between them. The CDR3 consists of 15 residues. Germline V gene data show CDR1 as SNHLY and CDR2 as FYNNEI.

The chain is built from TRBV6-5 and TRBJ1-5; D remains ambiguous. Trimming shortened V by 6 bases and J by 3 bases, and 12 bases separated the two germline ends. The CDR3 covers 14 residues. Germline assignment: CDR1 MNHEY and CDR2 SVGAGI. CDR3 amino acids: CASRSQGFNQPQHF. The CDR3 nucleotides read TGTGCCAGCAGATCACAAGGATTCAATCAGCCCCAGCATTTT.

The chain couples TRBV6-1 to TRBJ1-1, with D unclear. CDR3 length: 12 residues. The V and J ends lost 8 bases and 3 bases respectively, with 10 bases between them. The V gene's germline CDR1 is MNHNS and CDR2 SASEGT. CDR3 loop: CASRIPHTEAFF. CDR3 nucleotides: TGTGCCAGCCGCATCCCTCACACTGAAGCTTTCTTT.

The chain carries TRBV6-5 and TRBJ2-3, with 12 bases that match TRBD1. From germline, CDR1 is MNHEY and CDR2 SVGAGI. Trimming removed 5 bases from V and 3 bases from J; junction bases left unmatched: 3. The CDR3 is 15 amino acids. Written as DNA, the CDR3 is TGTGCCAGCAGTAAGGGACAGGGGGCGACAGATACGCAGTATTTT. This translates into CASSKGQGATDTQYF.

This clone was picked up a small number of times. V and J are TRBV6-5 and TRBJ1-3; TRBD1 aligns across 7 bases. J was trimmed by 0 bases and V by 8 bases; bases with no gene match: 4. Germline V CDR1 and CDR2: MNHEY, SVGAGI. CDR3 length: 14 amino acids. This CDR3 reads CASQGGISGNTIYF. CDR3 coding DNA: TGTGCCAGCCAGGGGGGCATCTCTGGAAACACCATATATTTT.

The chain joins TRBV7-9 to TRBJ2-3; 7 nucleotides agree with TRBD2. Germline CDR1 reads SEHNR; CDR2 reads FQNEAQ (reference sequence). The CDR3 loop spans 15 amino acids. The junction had 9 bases not matched to a gene; V was cut back by 5 bases and J by 4 bases. The DNA for the CDR3 is TGTGCCAGCAGCCTACTCCTGGCGGGAGCAGATACGCAGTATTTT. It yields the protein CASSLLLAGADTQYF.

The chain combines TRBV5-4 with TRBJ1-2; no definite D call. The CDR3 contains 14 residues. Trimming removed 0 bases from V and 2 bases from J, with 8 bases in between. The germline gives CDR1 SGHNT, CDR2 YYREEE (reference sequence). The CDR3 is CASSLGLGNYGYTF. In DNA, the CDR3 is TGTGCCAGCAGCTTGGGACTTGGGAACTATGGCTACACCTTC.

The chain has TRBV28 and TRBJ1-1; D call uncertain. There are 16 residues in the CDR3. In germline, CDR1 is MDHEN, CDR2 SYDVKM. V was shortened by 1 base and J by 2 bases, with 14 bases between the two germline ends. The CDR3 DNA is TGTGCCAGCAGTTTATTAGGAGGTGTCACTAACACTGAAGCTTTCTTT. Its protein product is CASSLLGGVTNTEAFF.

This clone has only one observation. The chain links TRBV18 to TRBJ1-4, with D possibly being TRBD1 (5 bases). The CDR3 contains 13 residues. Germline-derived CDR1 and CDR2 are KGHSH and LQKENI. V was trimmed by 6 bases and J by 8 bases, leaving 13 bases between them. This CDR3 reads CASSDIRGEKLFF. The CDR3 DNA reads TGTGCCAGCTCGGACATCCGGGGGGAAAAACTGTTTTTT.

This chain joins TRBV11-3 and TRBJ1-1; D remains unclear. CDR1 SGHNT and CDR2 YENEEA come from the germline V gene. Trimming removed 0 bases at V and 5 bases at J, with 7 bases between. This CDR3 spans 13 amino acids. CDR3 sequence (DNA): TGTGCCAGCAGCTTAGACCAACAGACTGAAGCTTTCTTT. Protein product: CASSLDQQTEAFF.

This clone was detected a few times. This chain uses TRBV19 with TRBJ2-7; D is perhaps TRBD2 (6 bases). Trimming took 6 bases from V and 7 from J, leaving 19 bases between them. The germline gives CDR1 LNHDA, CDR2 SQIVND (reference sequence). The CDR3 consists of 14 residues. This CDR3 is CASRPPIAEGEQYF. CDR3 DNA: TGTGCCAGTAGGCCCCCTATAGCGGAAGGAGAGCAGTACTTC. Using reference TRBV19 and TRBJ2-7 for the parts outside the CDR3, the full variable domain is DGGITQSPKYLFRKEGQNVTLSCEQNLNHDAMYWYRQDPGQGLRLIYYSQIVNDFQKGDIAEGYSVSREKKESFPLTVTSAQKNPTAFYLCASRPPIAEGEQYFGPGTRLTVT.

This chain connects TRBV2 to TRBJ2-5; 10 bases are shared with TRBD1. Germline values: CDR1 SNHLY, CDR2 FYNNEI. This CDR3 comprises 15 residues. Germline trimming cut 6 bases from V and 9 bases from J; bases unmatched to any gene: 13. CDR3: CASSGTGAGPRPQYF. The CDR3 bases are TGTGCCAGCAGCGGGACAGGGGCGGGTCCCCGGCCCCAGTACTTC.

This chain links TRBV6-1 with TRBJ2-3; D is perhaps TRBD1 (6 bases). V gave up 5 bases and J gave up 3 bases, with 9 bases separating them. Germline V lookup: CDR1 MNHNS, CDR2 SASEGT. This CDR3 spans 13 amino acids. The CDR3 loop reads CASSRTGTDTQYF. CDR3 bases: TGTGCCAGCAGTAGAACAGGGACAGATACGCAGTATTTT.

On this clone: This same CDR3 is encoded by further DNA sequences in the sample. V and J are TRBV6-5 and TRBJ1-1; possible D gene TRBD1, 5 bases. Germline loops: CDR1 MNHEY, CDR2 SVGAGI. The V and J ends lost 3 bases and 1 base respectively, with 9 bases between them. This CDR3 has 14 residues. The CDR3 DNA reads as TGTGCCAGCAGTTATCGGGGACGGAACACTGAAGCTTTCTTT. Encoded protein: CASSYRGRNTEAFF.

The genes are TRBV11-2 and TRBJ2-2, with TRBD1 as a possible D gene (6 bases). V was cut by 6 bases and J by 4 bases, with 9 bases left in between. Germline values: CDR1 SGHAT, CDR2 FQNNGV. This CDR3 has 13 amino acids. The CDR3 bases are TGTGCCAGCAGACAGGGTTTCACCGGGGAGCTGTTTTTT. This sequence encodes CASRQGFTGELFF.